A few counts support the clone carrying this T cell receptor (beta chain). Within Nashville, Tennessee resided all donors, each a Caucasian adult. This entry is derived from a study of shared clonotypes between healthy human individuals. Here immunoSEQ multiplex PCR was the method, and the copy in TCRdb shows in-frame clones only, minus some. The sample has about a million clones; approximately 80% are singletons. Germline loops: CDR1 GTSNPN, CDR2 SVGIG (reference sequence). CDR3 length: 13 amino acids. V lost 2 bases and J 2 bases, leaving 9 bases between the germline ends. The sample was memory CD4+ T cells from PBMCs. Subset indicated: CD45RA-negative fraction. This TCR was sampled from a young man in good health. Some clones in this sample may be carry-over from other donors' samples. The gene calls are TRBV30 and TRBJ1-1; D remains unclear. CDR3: CAWSPQRNTEAFF. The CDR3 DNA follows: TGTGCCTGGAGTCCACAGAGAAACACTGAAGCTTTCTTT.